This TCR beta chain was captured in a study of tumor and adjacent non-tumor tissue in lung cancer. Study background: Patients were aged about 31 to 85, some 10 men and 4 to 6 women, stage I to III. Samples averaged approximately 4.2 million productive TCRbeta reads each.

Points on this clonotype: Antigen unknown.

This CDR3 is built from 15 residues. In germline, CDR1 is SGHDT, CDR2 YYEEEE. The J segment lost 5 bases and the V segment lost 2 bases, leaving 7 bases of the junction unmatched. Study outcomes and limitations: Significantly higher TCR diversity was found in tumor than normal lung.

This sample's RNA came from whole unsorted tissue. Distant lung tissue was collected more than 3 cm away from the tumor edge. Chemotherapy-naive patients with new lung cancer underwent thoracic surgery in China, August–late 2014. Three rounds of nested PCR, following a modified ARM-PCR protocol, produced the TCRbeta library. TCRdb re-derived calls from the multiplex PCR reads in MiXCR, one entry per CDR3 protein. The sample has roughly 74,000 distinct CDR3 sequences; over 60% are singletons. The sample was distant non-tumor lung tissue. This sequence originates from a man between 65 and 85 years old with non-small cell lung cancer. This sequence joins TRBV5-6 and TRBJ1-2; 9 bases agree with TRBD1. Here the CDR3 reads CASSFLDRGSYGYTF. In nucleotides, the CDR3 is TGTGCCAGCAGCTTTTTGGACAGGGGATCATATGGCTACACCTTC.